These T cell receptor beta chains were read from a single sample in a study of cytomegalovirus exposure and HLA in healthy donors. Profiled with immunoSEQ multiplex PCR; TCRdb holds only in-frame clones, not every one. Of over 100,000 clones listed, roughly 84% are singletons. The specimen sequenced was PBMCs. These TCRs come from a woman in her late teens or twenties in good health and CMV-seropositive. The CDR3 runs from the conserved cysteine through the conserved F or W. The D gene is left open where the match is weak. Clone size is stated in some rows and not others, as once, few, many or a class when expanded.

d_call j_call clone_size v_call cdr3_aa cdr3_nt
NA TRBJ2-7 NA TRBV6-1 CASREGEGDSYEQYF TGTGCCAGCAGAGAGGGGGAGGGGGACTCCTACGAGCAGTACTTC
TRBD2 TRBJ2-5 NA TRBV7-8 CASSFTSGEIIETQYF TGTGCCAGCAGCTTCACTAGCGGGGAAATCATCGAGACCCAGTACTTC
TRBD1 TRBJ2-7 NA TRBV5-4 CASSSGTEPYEQYF TGTGCCAGCAGCTCCGGGACAGAGCCCTACGAGCAGTACTTC
NA TRBJ2-5 NA TRBV18 CASSPGQLETQYF TGTGCCAGCTCACCCGGACAGTTAGAGACCCAGTACTTC
NA TRBJ1-4 NA TRBV14 CASSLVVGLGGEKLFF TGTGCCAGCAGCCTTGTTGTTGGGCTCGGAGGTGAAAAACTGTTTTTT
NA TRBJ2-7 NA TRBV7-6 CASSFTSSYEQYF TGTGCCAGCAGCTTCACTAGCAGCTACGAGCAGTACTTC
NA TRBJ2-7 NA TRBV9 CASSVGGSPYEQYF TGTGCCAGCAGCGTAGGAGGGTCCCCCTACGAGCAGTACTTC
TRBD2 TRBJ2-5 NA TRBV7-9 CSSSYWTSGGETQYF TGTTCCAGCAGCTATTGGACTAGCGGGGGGGAGACCCAGTACTTC
TRBD1 TRBJ2-7 once TRBV5-1 CASSQTGESHF TGCGCCAGCAGCCAGACAGGGGAGTCTCACTTC
NA TRBJ2-3 NA TRBV27 CASSLRRASTDTQYF TGTGCCAGCAGTTTACGGAGGGCAAGCACAGATACGCAGTATTTT
NA TRBJ2-1 NA TRBV5-1 CASSSTGYNEQFF TGCGCCAGCAGCTCAACAGGGTACAATGAGCAGTTCTTC
TRBD1 TRBJ1-2 NA TRBV7-9 CSSSPAGQEASHYGYTF TGTTCCAGCAGCCCTGCTGGACAGGAGGCGTCGCACTATGGCTACACCTTC
NA TRBJ1-1 NA TRBV19 CASSTQGLNTEAFF TGTGCCAGTAGTACCCAGGGCCTTAACACTGAAGCTTTCTTT
NA TRBJ2-7 NA TRBV11-2 CASSLGLDSYTGYEQYF TGTGCCAGCAGCTTAGGCTTGGACAGCTATACAGGCTACGAGCAGTACTTC
TRBD1 TRBJ1-1 NA TRBV5-1 CASSSFSGGGGAFF TGCGCCAGCAGCTCATTCTCAGGGGGTGGGGGAGCTTTCTTT
NA TRBJ2-1 once TRBV5-1 CASSLIPGENEQFF TGCGCCAGCAGCTTAATCCCAGGGGAGAATGAGCAGTTCTTC
TRBD2 TRBJ2-3 NA TRBV7-3 CASSLRLAGHPTDTQYF TGTGCCAGCAGCTTAAGACTAGCGGGGCACCCCACAGATACGCAGTATTTT
TRBD1 TRBJ2-5 NA TRBV29-1 CSVVGATAGGTQYF TGCAGCGTTGTAGGGGCAACTGCAGGGGGGACCCAGTACTTC
TRBD1 TRBJ2-1 NA TRBV19 CASSLGQQFHNEQFF TGTGCCAGTAGTCTGGGACAGCAGTTTCACAATGAGCAGTTCTTC
NA TRBJ1-4 once TRBV6-5 CASRIDRTNEKLFF TGTGCCAGCAGGATAGACAGAACTAATGAAAAACTGTTTTTT
TRBD1 TRBJ1-5 NA TRBV7-4 CASSPGTGYSNQPQHF TGTGCCAGCAGCCCCGGGACAGGGTATAGCAATCAGCCCCAGCATTTT
TRBD1 TRBJ2-5 NA TRBV27 CASSLLRDRGETQYF TGTGCCAGCAGTTTACTCCGGGACAGGGGCGAGACCCAGTACTTC
NA TRBJ1-1 few TRBV30 CAWTEGRNTEAFF TGTGCCTGGACCGAAGGGAGGAACACTGAAGCTTTCTTT
NA TRBJ1-6 NA TRBV9 CASSAPGSGDNSPLHF TGTGCCAGCAGCGCCCCCGGTTCGGGAGATAATTCACCCCTCCACTTT
TRBD2 TRBJ2-5 NA TRBV6-5 CASSRASGGAGFQYF TGTGCCAGCAGCCGGGCTAGCGGGGGGGCAGGATTCCAGTACTTC
NA TRBJ2-5 NA TRBV21-1 CASSKALRNEPYF TGTGCCAGCAGCAAAGCGCTGAGAAACGAGCCCTACTTC
TRBD1 TRBJ1-5 NA TRBV6-1 CASSDQTGGPQPQHF TGTGCCAGCAGTGACCAGACAGGGGGCCCTCAGCCCCAGCATTTT
NA TRBJ1-6 few TRBV5-1 CASSLEGRLRTF TGCGCCAGCAGCTTGGAAGGCAGGTTGCGAACATTT
NA TRBJ2-5 NA TRBV21-1 CASTRAEETQYF TGTGCCAGCACGAGAGCGGAAGAGACCCAGTACTTC
TRBD1 TRBJ2-2 NA TRBV29-1 CSAGTGGAGELFF TGCAGCGCCGGGACAGGGGGGGCCGGGGAGCTGTTTTTT
TRBD1 TRBJ2-1 NA TRBV7-2 CASSSRDRANEQFF TGTGCCAGCAGCTCGAGAGACAGGGCCAATGAGCAGTTCTTC
NA TRBJ2-1 NA TRBV6-5 CASSHRPQRWDEQFF TGTGCCAGCAGTCACAGGCCCCAGAGGTGGGATGAGCAGTTCTTC
NA TRBJ2-1 few TRBV12-5 CASGSYNEQFF TGTGCTAGTGGTTCATACAATGAGCAGTTCTTC
TRBD1 TRBJ2-7 NA TRBV7-2 CASSLGQGLEQYF TGTGCCAGCAGCCTGGGACAGGGGTTGGAGCAGTACTTC
NA TRBJ2-7 NA TRBV21-1 CASITDRGSYEQYF TGTGCCAGCATCACAGACAGGGGGTCCTACGAGCAGTACTTC
NA TRBJ2-2 NA TRBV13 CASSLVRLNTGELFF TGTGCCAGCAGCTTAGTACGCCTAAACACCGGGGAGCTGTTTTTT
TRBD2 TRBJ2-1 NA TRBV6-4 CASSGASGGPNEQFF TGTGCCAGCAGTGGGGCTAGCGGGGGGCCCAATGAGCAGTTCTTC
TRBD1 TRBJ1-2 NA TRBV5-3 CARSLPGTGFHGYTF TGTGCCAGAAGCCTACCCGGGACAGGGTTTCATGGCTACACCTTC
TRBD1 TRBJ1-1 few TRBV6-6 CASSYSVQGKAFF TGTGCCAGCAGTTACTCAGTACAGGGGAAAGCTTTCTTT
TRBD1 TRBJ2-1 once TRBV6-1 CASSEQGQGKSNEQFF TGTGCCAGCAGTGAACAGGGACAGGGGAAAAGCAATGAGCAGTTCTTC
TRBD1 TRBJ2-5 NA TRBV18 CASSKSLQGAGEAQYF TGTGCCAGCTCAAAATCGTTACAGGGGGCTGGAGAGGCCCAGTACTTC
NA TRBJ1-2 once TRBV6-5 CASSSRSNYGYTF TGTGCCAGCAGTTCACGGAGTAACTATGGCTACACCTTC
TRBD1 TRBJ1-5 NA TRBV23-1 CASSQETGVKKEPQHF TGCGCCAGCAGTCAAGAGACAGGGGTAAAAAAGGAGCCCCAGCATTTT
TRBD1 TRBJ2-5 NA TRBV18 CASSPGQATEQYF TGTGCCAGCTCACCGGGACAGGCCACGGAGCAGTACTTC
NA TRBJ1-6 NA TRBV11-1 CASSPDYNSPLHF TGTGCCAGCTCTCCAGACTATAATTCACCCCTCCACTTT
NA TRBJ1-1 NA TRBV18 CASSPEGLSTEAFF TGTGCCAGCTCACCGGAGGGGCTGTCCACTGAAGCTTTCTTT
TRBD1 TRBJ2-4 NA TRBV6-4 CARTGVDF TGTGCCAGAACAGGGGTGGACTTC
TRBD2 TRBJ2-3 once TRBV7-9 CASSLVSGGPDTQYF TGTGCCAGCAGCTTGGTCAGCGGGGGGCCAGATACGCAGTATTTT
TRBD1 TRBJ2-1 NA TRBV11-2 CASSLGQGDINEQFF TGTGCCAGCAGCTTAGGACAGGGGGATATCAATGAGCAGTTCTTC
TRBD1 TRBJ1-5 once TRBV7-2 CASSITGVQPQHF TGTGCCAGCAGCATCACAGGGGTTCAGCCCCAGCATTTT
TRBD1 TRBJ2-1 NA TRBV2 CASSEARGQGALDEQFF TGTGCCAGCAGTGAAGCAAGGGGACAGGGGGCATTGGATGAGCAGTTCTTC
TRBD2 TRBJ2-1 NA TRBV13 CASSLEPGGANEQFF TGTGCCAGCAGCTTAGAACCCGGGGGGGCCAATGAGCAGTTCTTC
TRBD1 TRBJ2-3 NA TRBV6-6 CASSYGTGPTDTQYF TGTGCCAGCAGTTATGGGACAGGGCCCACAGATACGCAGTATTTT
NA TRBJ2-3 NA TRBV29-1 CSVEPADTQYF TGCAGCGTTGAGCCAGCAGATACGCAGTATTTT
TRBD1 TRBJ2-3 NA TRBV18 CASSPGQRSTDTQYF TGTGCCAGCTCACCGGGACAGAGGAGCACAGATACGCAGTATTTT
TRBD1 TRBJ1-4 NA TRBV28 CASSSRDSPEKLFF TGTGCCAGCAGTTCCCGGGACAGCCCTGAAAAACTGTTTTTT
TRBD2 TRBJ2-7 NA TRBV5-1 CASSPLASGGPPYEQYF TGCGCCAGCAGCCCCCTGGCTAGCGGGGGGCCCCCCTACGAGCAGTACTTC
NA TRBJ2-2 NA TRBV19 CASHGRGTGELFF TGTGCCAGTCACGGCCGGGGAACCGGGGAGCTGTTTTTT
TRBD1 TRBJ1-1 once TRBV11-2 CASRPGTGSITEAFF TGTGCCAGCCGTCCCGGGACAGGGTCGATCACTGAAGCTTTCTTT